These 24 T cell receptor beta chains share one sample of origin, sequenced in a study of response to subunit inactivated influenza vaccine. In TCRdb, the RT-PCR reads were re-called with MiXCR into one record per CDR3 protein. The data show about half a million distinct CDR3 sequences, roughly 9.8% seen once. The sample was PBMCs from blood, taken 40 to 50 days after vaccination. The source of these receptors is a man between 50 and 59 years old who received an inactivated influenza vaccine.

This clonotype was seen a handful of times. The CDR3 DNA is TGCAGTGCTAGAGATAGCGGTAGCACAGATACGCAGTATTTT. Amino acids: CSARDSGSTDTQYF. V usage is TRBV20-1 and J usage is TRBJ2-3; weak D call: TRBD2 (6 bases). The CDR3 has 14 amino acids. The V end lost 0 bases, the J end lost 0 bases, and 7 bases lay between the germline ends. Per germline, CDR1 DFQATT and CDR2 SNEGSKA (reference sequence).

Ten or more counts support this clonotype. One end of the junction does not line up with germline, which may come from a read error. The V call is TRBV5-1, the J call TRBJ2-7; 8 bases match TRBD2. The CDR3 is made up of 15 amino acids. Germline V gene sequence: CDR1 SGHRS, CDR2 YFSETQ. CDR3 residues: CASSLGLAGPYEQYF. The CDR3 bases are TGTGCCAGCAGCTTGGGGCTAGCGGGCCCCTACGAGCAGTACTTC.

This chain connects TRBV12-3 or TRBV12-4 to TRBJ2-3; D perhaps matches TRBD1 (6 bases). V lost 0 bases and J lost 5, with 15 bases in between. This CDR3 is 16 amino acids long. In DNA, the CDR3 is TGTGCCAGCAGTTTAGCGCACGACAGGACCCGAGATACGCAGTATTTT. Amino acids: CASSLAHDRTRDTQYF.

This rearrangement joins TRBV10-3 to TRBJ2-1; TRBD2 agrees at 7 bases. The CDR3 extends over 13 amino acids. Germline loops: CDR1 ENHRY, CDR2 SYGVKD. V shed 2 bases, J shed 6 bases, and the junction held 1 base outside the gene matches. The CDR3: CAISEGGGNEQFF. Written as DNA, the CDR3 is TGTGCCATCAGTGAGGGCGGGGGCAATGAGCAGTTCTTC.

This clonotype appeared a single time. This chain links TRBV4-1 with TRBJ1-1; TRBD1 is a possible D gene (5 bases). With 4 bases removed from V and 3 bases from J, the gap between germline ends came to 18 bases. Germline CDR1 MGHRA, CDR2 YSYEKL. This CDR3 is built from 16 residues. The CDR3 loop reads CASSPPRRGGDTEAFF. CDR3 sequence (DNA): TGCGCCAGCAGCCCACCTCGGAGGGGAGGGGACACTGAAGCTTTCTTT.

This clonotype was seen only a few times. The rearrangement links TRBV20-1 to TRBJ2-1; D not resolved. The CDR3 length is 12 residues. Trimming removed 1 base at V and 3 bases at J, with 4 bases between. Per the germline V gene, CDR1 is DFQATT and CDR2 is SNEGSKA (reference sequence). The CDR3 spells CSARGRYNEQFF. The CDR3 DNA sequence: TGCAGTGCTAGAGGCCGCTACAATGAGCAGTTCTTC.

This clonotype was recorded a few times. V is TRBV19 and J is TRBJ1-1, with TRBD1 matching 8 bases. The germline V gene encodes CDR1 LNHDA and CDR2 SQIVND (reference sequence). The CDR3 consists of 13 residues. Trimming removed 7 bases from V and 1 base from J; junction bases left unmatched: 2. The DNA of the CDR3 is TGTGCCAGTATGGGGACAGGGAACACTGAAGCTTTCTTT. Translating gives CASMGTGNTEAFF.

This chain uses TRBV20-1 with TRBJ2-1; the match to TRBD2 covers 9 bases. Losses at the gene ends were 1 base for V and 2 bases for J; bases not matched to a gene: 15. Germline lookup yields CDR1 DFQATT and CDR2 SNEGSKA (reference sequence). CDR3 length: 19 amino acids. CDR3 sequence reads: CSARVRLAGRFRAYNEQFF. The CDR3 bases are TGCAGTGCTAGAGTTCGGCTAGCGGGGAGATTCAGGGCCTACAATGAGCAGTTCTTC.

The CDR3 spells CSARDGSYYGYTF. CDR3 nucleotides: TGCAGTGCTAGAGATGGATCTTACTATGGCTACACCTTC. The chain employs TRBV20-1 and TRBJ1-2, with D uncertain. Germline V gene data show CDR1 as DFQATT and CDR2 as SNEGSKA (reference sequence). The CDR3 runs 13 residues. The germline V and J ends were trimmed by 0 bases and 3 bases, with 8 bases remaining between them.

This chain's CDR3 is CASSRTGETYNSPLHF. The DNA of the CDR3 is TGTGCCAGCAGTCGGACAGGGGAAACCTATAATTCACCCCTCCACTTT. The V call is TRBV28, the J call TRBJ1-6; 9 nucleotides agree with TRBD1. Unmatched junction bases numbered 4, after V lost 5 bases and J lost 2 bases. The V gene's germline CDR1 is MDHEN and CDR2 SYDVKM. CDR3 length equals 16 residues. The complete variable domain, with remaining parts taken from reference TRBV28 and TRBJ1-6, reads DVKVTQSSRYLVKRTGEKVFLECVQDMDHENMFWYRQDPGLGLRLIYFSYDVKMKEKGDIPEGYSVSREKKERFSLILESASTNQTSMYLCASSRTGETYNSPLHFGNGTRLTVT.

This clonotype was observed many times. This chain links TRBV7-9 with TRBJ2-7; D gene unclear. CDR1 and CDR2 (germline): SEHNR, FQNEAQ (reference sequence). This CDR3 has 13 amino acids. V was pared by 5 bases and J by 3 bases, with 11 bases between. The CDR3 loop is CASSHWDGYEQYF. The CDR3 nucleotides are TGTGCCAGCAGCCACTGGGATGGCTACGAGCAGTACTTC.

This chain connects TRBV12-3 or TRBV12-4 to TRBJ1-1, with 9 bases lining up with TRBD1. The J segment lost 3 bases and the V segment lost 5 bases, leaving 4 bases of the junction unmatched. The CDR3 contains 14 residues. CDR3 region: CASSTRQGDTEAFF. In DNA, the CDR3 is TGTGCCAGCAGTACCCGACAGGGGGACACTGAAGCTTTCTTT.

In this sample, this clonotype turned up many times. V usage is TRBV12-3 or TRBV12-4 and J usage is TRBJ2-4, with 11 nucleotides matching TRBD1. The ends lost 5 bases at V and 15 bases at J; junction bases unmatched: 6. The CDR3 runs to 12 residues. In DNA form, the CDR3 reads TGTGCCAGCAGTCGCGGACAGGGGGCGCGGTACTTC. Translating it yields CASSRGQGARYF.

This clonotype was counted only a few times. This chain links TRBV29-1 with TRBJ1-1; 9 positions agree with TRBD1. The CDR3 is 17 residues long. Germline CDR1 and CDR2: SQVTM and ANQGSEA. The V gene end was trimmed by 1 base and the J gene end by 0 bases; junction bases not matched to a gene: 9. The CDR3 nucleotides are TGCAGCGTTGAAGCTGGGCAGGGGGACAGGGTGAACACTGAAGCTTTCTTT. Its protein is CSVEAGQGDRVNTEAFF.

CDR3 residues: CASSKGIQGVTEAFF. The CDR3 nucleotides read TGTGCCAGCAGCAAAGGAATACAGGGGGTCACTGAAGCTTTCTTT. The V and J genes are TRBV4-2 and TRBJ1-1, with 8 positions matching TRBD1. V gave up 5 bases and J gave up 4 bases; unmatched junction bases: 9. The V gene's germline CDR1 is LGHNA and CDR2 YNFKEQ. CDR3 length: 15 amino acids.

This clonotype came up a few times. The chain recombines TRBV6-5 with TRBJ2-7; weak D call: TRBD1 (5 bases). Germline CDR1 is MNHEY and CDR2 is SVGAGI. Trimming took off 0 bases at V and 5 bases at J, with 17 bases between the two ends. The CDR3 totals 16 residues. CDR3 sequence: CASSYSGLGAFHEQYF. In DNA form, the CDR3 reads TGTGCCAGCAGTTACTCGGGATTAGGGGCATTCCACGAGCAGTACTTC.

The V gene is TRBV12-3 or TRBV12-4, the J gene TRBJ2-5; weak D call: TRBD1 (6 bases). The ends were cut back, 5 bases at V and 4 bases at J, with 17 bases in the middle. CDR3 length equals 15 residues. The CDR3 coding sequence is TGTGCCAGCAGTGACCCCACAGGGAGTGGAGAGACCCAGTACTTC. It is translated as CASSDPTGSGETQYF.

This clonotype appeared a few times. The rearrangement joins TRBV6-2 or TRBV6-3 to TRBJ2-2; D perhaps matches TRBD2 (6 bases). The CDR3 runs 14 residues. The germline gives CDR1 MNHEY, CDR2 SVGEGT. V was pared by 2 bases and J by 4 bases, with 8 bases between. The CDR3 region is CASSYGGATGELFF. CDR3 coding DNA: TGTGCCAGCAGTTACGGCGGGGCCACCGGGGAGCTGTTTTTT.

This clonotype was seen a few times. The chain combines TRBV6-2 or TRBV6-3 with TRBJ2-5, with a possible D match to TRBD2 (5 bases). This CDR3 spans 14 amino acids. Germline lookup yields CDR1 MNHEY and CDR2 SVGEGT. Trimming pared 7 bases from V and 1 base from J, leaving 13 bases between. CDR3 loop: CASTQRTVQETQYF. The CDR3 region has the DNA TGTGCCAGCACTCAACGGACTGTCCAAGAGACCCAGTACTTC.

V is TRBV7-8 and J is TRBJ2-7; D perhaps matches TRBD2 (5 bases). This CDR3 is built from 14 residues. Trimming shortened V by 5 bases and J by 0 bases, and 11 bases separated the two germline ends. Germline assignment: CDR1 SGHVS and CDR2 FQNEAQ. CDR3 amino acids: CASSAGLISYEQYF. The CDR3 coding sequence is TGTGCCAGCAGCGCTGGACTGATCTCCTACGAGCAGTACTTC.

The CDR3, as DNA: TGTGCCTGGAGTATGGGGAGGAACACTGAAGCTTTCTTT. The encoded protein is CAWSMGRNTEAFF. The chain has TRBV30 and TRBJ1-1; D remains unclear. Deletions cut 2 bases from V and 1 base from J, with 8 bases between. CDR3 length equals 13 residues. CDR1 is GTSNPN and CDR2 is SVGIG in the germline V gene (reference sequence). The full variable domain, completed using reference TRBV30 and TRBJ1-1, is SQTIHQWPATLVQPVGSPLSLECTVEGTSNPNLYWYRQAAGRGLQLLFYSVGIGQISSEVPQNLSASRPQDRQFILSSKKLLLSDSGFYLCAWSMGRNTEAFFGQGTRLTVV.

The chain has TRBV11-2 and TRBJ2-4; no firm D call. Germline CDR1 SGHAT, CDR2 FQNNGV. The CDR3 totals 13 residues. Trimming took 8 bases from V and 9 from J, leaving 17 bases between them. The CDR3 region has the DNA TGTGCCAGCGGCAACAATGCCCAAGGCATTCAGTACTTC. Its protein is CASGNNAQGIQYF.

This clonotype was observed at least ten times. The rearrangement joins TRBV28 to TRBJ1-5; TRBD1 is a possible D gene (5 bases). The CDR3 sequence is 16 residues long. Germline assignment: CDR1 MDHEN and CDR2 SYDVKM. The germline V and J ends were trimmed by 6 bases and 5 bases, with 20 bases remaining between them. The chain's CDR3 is CASRGSRGTIHQPQHF. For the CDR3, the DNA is TGTGCCAGCAGGGGCTCGCGGGGCACCATACATCAGCCCCAGCATTTT.

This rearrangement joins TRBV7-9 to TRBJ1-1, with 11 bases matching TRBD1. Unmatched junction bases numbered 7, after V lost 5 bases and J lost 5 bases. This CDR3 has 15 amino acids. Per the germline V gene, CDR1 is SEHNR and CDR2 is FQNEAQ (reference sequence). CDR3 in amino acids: CASSPRDRGYTEAFF. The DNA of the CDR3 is TGTGCCAGCAGCCCGCGGGACAGGGGGTATACTGAAGCTTTCTTT. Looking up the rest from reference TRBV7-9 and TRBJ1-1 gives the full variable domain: DTGVSQNPRHKITKRGQNVTFRCDPISEHNRLYWYRQTLGQGPEFLTYFQNEAQLEKSRLLSDRFSAERPKGSFSTLEIQRTEQGDSAMYLCASSPRDRGYTEAFFGQGTRLTVV.